These T cell receptor beta chains were read from a single sample in a study of breast tumors, draining lymph nodes, adjacent tissues. TCRdb reprocessed the multiplex PCR reads via MiXCR and lists one record per CDR3 protein. In the table there are 200,000 or so distinct CDR3 sequences, 31% of which are singletons. The sequenced sample was axillary lymph node tissue. The receptors here all came from a female donor with breast cancer. Some clones in this sample may be carry-over from other donors' samples. Each CDR3 is given with its conserved first and last residue. D genes are given only for firm matches. Clone size is not always given. Where it is, it says once, few, many or a class for expanded clones.

>NA|TRBV12-3/TRBV12-4|many|TRBJ2-1
TGTGCCAGCAGCCCCCCCCGTGGGAGAATTAGGGACAATGAGCAGTTCTTC
CASSPPRGRIRDNEQFF
>TRBD2|TRBV7-3|many|TRBJ2-1
TGTGCCAGCAGCCCGACTAGCGGGAGATACAATGAGCAGTTCTTC
CASSPTSGRYNEQFF
>NA|TRBV2|many|TRBJ2-7
TGTGCCAGCAAGGGTCGAAACTACGAGCAGTACTTC
CASKGRNYEQYF
>TRBD2|TRBV11-1|NA|TRBJ2-1
TGTGCCAGCAGACATAGCGGGGGGGATGGGGAGCAGTTCTTC
CASRHSGGDGEQFF
>NA|TRBV20-1|NA|TRBJ1-4
TGCAGTGCCAGTTGGGGTGGGGGCGAAAAACTGTTTTTT
CSASWGGGEKLFF
>NA|TRBV29-1|many|TRBJ1-2
TGCAGCGTTGGAAGGGAAAGCTATGGCTACACCTTC
CSVGRESYGYTF
>NA|TRBV12-3/TRBV12-4|many|TRBJ1-5
TGTGCCAGCAGTTTGGGAGGGGAGCAGCCCCAGCATTTT
CASSLGGEQPQHF
>TRBD2|TRBV7-2|many|TRBJ2-7
TGTGCCAGCAGCTACGCTAGCGGGGGCACCTACGAGCAGTACTTC
CASSYASGGTYEQYF
>TRBD1|TRBV4-3|many|TRBJ2-1
TGCGCCAGCAGCTCCGACAGGGTGGGATACAATGAGCAGTTCTTC
CASSSDRVGYNEQFF
>NA|TRBV5-4|few|TRBJ2-4
TGTGCCAGCAGCTCACCGGGGCAGCCGTTTCAGTACTTC
CASSSPGQPFQYF
>NA|TRBV6-6|many|TRBJ2-7
TGTGCCAGCAGTTCACCTCCGGGCTCCTACGAGCAGTACTTC
CASSSPPGSYEQYF
>NA|TRBV3-1|NA|TRBJ1-4
TGTGCCAGCAGTATAGAGCGTGGGAAGGCTAATGAAAAACTGTTTTTT
CASSIERGKANEKLFF
>TRBD2|TRBV5-1|many|TRBJ2-7
TGCGCCAGCAGCCTCACTAGCGGGGAGGACTACGAGCAGTACTTC
CASSLTSGEDYEQYF
>NA|TRBV13|many|TRBJ2-7
TGTGCCAGCAGTTACGAGCGGTCCTACGAGCAGTACTTC
CASSYERSYEQYF
>TRBD1|TRBV12-3/TRBV12-4|many|TRBJ1-6
TGTGCCAGCACCGGGACAGGGGGCGGGTCACCCCTCCACTTT
CASTGTGGGSPLHF
>NA|TRBV2|many|TRBJ2-1
TGTGCCAGCAGTGCCGGGGATGAGCAGTTCTTC
CASSAGDEQFF
>TRBD2|TRBV5-1|NA|TRBJ2-5
TGCGCCAGCAGCTACTGGCGGGGGAAGGACACCCAGTACTTC
CASSYWRGKDTQYF
>NA|TRBV7-2|many|TRBJ2-3
TGTGCCAGCAGCTTAGCGCAAATCACAGATACGCAGTATTTT
CASSLAQITDTQYF
>NA|TRBV5-5|many|TRBJ2-1
TGTGCCAGCAGCTTATCCCTTACACCGTACAATGAGCAGTTCTTC
CASSLSLTPYNEQFF
>NA|TRBV20-1|many|TRBJ2-7
TGCAGTGCTGCAGGAGGGCATCACTACGAGCAGTACTTC
CSAAGGHHYEQYF
>NA|TRBV2|NA|TRBJ2-3
TGTGCCAGCAGTGACAGTGGCAGTCAGCCCCAGTATTTT
CASSDSGSQPQYF
>NA|TRBV7-2|many|TRBJ1-2
TGTGCCAGCAGCTTGGACCCCTGGACGGGCAGCTATGGCTACACCTTC
CASSLDPWTGSYGYTF
>TRBD1|TRBV7-2|NA|TRBJ2-2
TGTGCCAGCAGCTTAGGGTCGGACAGGGGGCATGGCGGGGAGCTGTTTTTT
CASSLGSDRGHGGELFF
>NA|TRBV5-1|many|TRBJ2-3
TGCGCCAGCAGCTTGCGGACAGACCGCACAGATACGCAGTATTTT
CASSLRTDRTDTQYF
>TRBD2|TRBV12-3/TRBV12-4|NA|TRBJ2-1
TGTGCCAGAATCTCTGGACGGGAGGGGCGAGGCAGGAGAAGCAATGAGCAGTTCTTC
CARISGREGRGRRSNEQFF
>TRBD1|TRBV20-1|NA|TRBJ2-1
TGCAGTGCTAGCAGGGGGAGCTCCCACACTGAGCAGTTCTTC
CSASRGSSHTEQFF
>TRBD2|TRBV6-2/TRBV6-3|many|TRBJ2-7
TGTGCCAGCAGCCCCGGGACTAGCGGGAGCGGGGGATCCTACGAGCAGTACTTC
CASSPGTSGSGGSYEQYF
>NA|TRBV20-1|many|TRBJ1-2
TGCAGTGCTGAGGACAATAATGGCTACACCTTC
CSAEDNNGYTF
>NA|TRBV7-9|many|TRBJ1-2
TGTGCCAGCAGCTTATCTGGGTACTATGGCTACACCTTC
CASSLSGYYGYTF
>TRBD1|TRBV7-6|many|TRBJ2-5
TGTGCCAGCAGCTTGGGGTCAGGGGGAAGGAGAGAGACCCAGTACTTC
CASSLGSGGRRETQYF
>TRBD1|TRBV5-1|many|TRBJ1-2
TGCGCCAGCAGCCTATGGACAGGGAACTATGGCTACACCTTC
CASSLWTGNYGYTF
>TRBD2|TRBV24-1|many|TRBJ2-1
TGTGCCACCAGCGACAGCGACGGACTAGGGAAGTTCTTC
CATSDSDGLGKFF
>TRBD2|TRBV7-3|many|TRBJ2-5
TGTGCCAGCAGCGTGGGACTAGCGGGAGATCAAAGGGGGACCCAGTACTTC
CASSVGLAGDQRGTQYF
>NA|TRBV7-9|many|TRBJ2-7
TGTGCCAGCAGCCTTGGGGTTAGCTCCTACGAGCAGTACTTC
CASSLGVSSYEQYF
>NA|TRBV7-9|many|TRBJ2-3
TGTGCCAGCAGCTTAGCCTTCGGAGGGCCAGGTGATACGCAGTATTTT
CASSLAFGGPGDTQYF
>NA|TRBV6-1|many|TRBJ2-5
TGTGCCAGCAGTGCGGAATTTCAAGAGACCCAGTACTTC
CASSAEFQETQYF
>NA|TRBV20-1|few|TRBJ1-1
TGCAGTGCTATCAGGGGGAACACTGAAGCTTTCTTT
CSAIRGNTEAFF
>TRBD2|TRBV6-5|many|TRBJ2-1
TGTGCCAGCAGTTACTCTGTCCTAGCGGGAGATTATGAGCAGTTCTTC
CASSYSVLAGDYEQFF
>TRBD2|TRBV20-1|NA|TRBJ2-7
TGCAGTGGTTTGTCTAGCGGGAGCTCCTACGAGCAGTACTTC
CSGLSSGSSYEQYF
>TRBD1|TRBV7-8|NA|TRBJ1-6
TGTGCCAGCAGCGTCGACAGGGGGCGCGAGTCACCCCTCCACTTT
CASSVDRGRESPLHF
>TRBD2|TRBV11-2|many|TRBJ2-1
TGTGCCAGCAGCTCTTCCAGGACTAGCGGATACAATGAGCAGTTCTTC
CASSSSRTSGYNEQFF
>NA|TRBV12-3/TRBV12-4|once|TRBJ2-7
TGTGCCAGCAGTTTGGCGGGGACAACCTACGAGCAGTACTTC
CASSLAGTTYEQYF
>NA|TRBV4-3|many|TRBJ2-7
TGCGCCAGCAGCCAAGATTTAGGGCCTTACGAGCAGTACTTC
CASSQDLGPYEQYF
>NA|TRBV10-3|many|TRBJ2-7
TGTGCCATCAGTGAAACGGACCAGAAGTACTTC
CAISETDQKYF
>TRBD2|TRBV6-2/TRBV6-3|few|TRBJ2-1
TGTGCCAGCACCTCTATTACTAGCGGGGTCAAAAGGAATGAGCAGTTCTTC
CASTSITSGVKRNEQFF
>NA|TRBV12-3/TRBV12-4|NA|TRBJ1-3
TGTGCCAGCAGTGCCCAAGCAGACACCATATATTTT
CASSAQADTIYF
>TRBD1|TRBV6-5|many|TRBJ2-5
TGTGCCAGCAGTTACTCGGCGACAGGGCGAGAGACCCAGTACTTC
CASSYSATGRETQYF
>NA|TRBV7-2|many|TRBJ1-5
TGTGCCAGCAGCTTAGCGCAAGGGACCGCAGCCCAGCATTTT
CASSLAQGTAAQHF
>NA|TRBV4-3|many|TRBJ1-5
TGCGCCAGCAGCCAAGATGTGGATCAGCCCCAGCATTTT
CASSQDVDQPQHF
>NA|TRBV20-1|many|TRBJ1-6
TGCAGTGCGCAAGGAATCGAAAATTATAATTCACCCCTCCACTTT
CSAQGIENYNSPLHF
>NA|TRBV19|many|TRBJ1-2
TGTGCCAGTAACCATAGAAGCGGTAAGGGGAACTATGGCTACACCTTC
CASNHRSGKGNYGYTF
>TRBD2|TRBV7-2|NA|TRBJ2-5
TGTGCCAGCAGCTATTCGTTAGCGGGGGGGATACAAGAGCCCCAGTACTTC
CASSYSLAGGIQEPQYF
>NA|TRBV9|NA|TRBJ1-3
TGTGCCAGCAGCCCGGGGGTATCTGGAAACACCATATATTTT
CASSPGVSGNTIYF
>TRBD1|TRBV19|few|TRBJ1-1
TGTGCCAGTACCACAGGGGGTTACACTGAAGCTTTCTTT
CASTTGGYTEAFF
>TRBD1|TRBV20-1|many|TRBJ1-2
TGCAGTGCCTTACAGGGGGCGAACTATGGCTACACCTTC
CSALQGANYGYTF
>NA|TRBV19|many|TRBJ1-4
TGTGCCTGCCGGGGGGCTGCTAATGAAAAACTGTTTTTT
CACRGAANEKLFF
>TRBD2|TRBV9|NA|TRBJ2-1
TGTGCCAGCAGCGTCTTCCTCGTAGCGGGAGCCTACAATGAGCAGTTCTTC
CASSVFLVAGAYNEQFF
>TRBD2|TRBV29-1|once|TRBJ2-3
TGCAGCTTAGGGACTAGCGGCTACACAGATACGCAGTATTTT
CSLGTSGYTDTQYF